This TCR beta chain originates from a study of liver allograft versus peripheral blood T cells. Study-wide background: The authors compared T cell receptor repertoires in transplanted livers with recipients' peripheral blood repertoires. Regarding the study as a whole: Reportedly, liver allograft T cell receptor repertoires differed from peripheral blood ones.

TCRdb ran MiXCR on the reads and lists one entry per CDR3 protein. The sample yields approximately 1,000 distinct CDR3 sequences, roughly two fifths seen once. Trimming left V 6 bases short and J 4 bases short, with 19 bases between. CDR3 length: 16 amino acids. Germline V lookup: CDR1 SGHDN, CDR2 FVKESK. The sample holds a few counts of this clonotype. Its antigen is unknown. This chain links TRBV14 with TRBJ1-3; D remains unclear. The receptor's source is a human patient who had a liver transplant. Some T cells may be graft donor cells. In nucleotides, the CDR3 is TGTGCCAGCAGTCCTCTCGGTCCCTCGACGGGAAACACCATATATTTT. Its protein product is CASSPLGPSTGNTIYF.